This record concerns one TCR beta chain sequence. It lacks a known antigen. No quality values exist for individual bases; no much larger clone is one base distant. TCRbeta CDR3 regions were amplified from genomic DNA using the immunoSEQ Assay, a bias-controlled multiplex PCR. In the source study's methods: Within the assay, amplification of reference gene primers was used to estimate how many nucleated cells each sample contained. Sequence reads were collapsed and filtered to measure the absolute abundance of every unique TCRbeta CDR3 rearrangement. For each sample, productive Simpson clonality was calculated as the square root of Simpson's diversity index over productive rearrangements. TCRdb mirrors the immuneACCESS table, restricted to in-frame sequences. Some clones are absent from its copies; in checked studies, under half trace to an unresolved V gene, and the reason for the others is unknown. V, J and clone size are those of that table, while D and trimming were read from the DNA. Within this sample are some 290,000 clones, with approximately 87% of them counted one time only. The ten largest make up less than 3.5% of the sample.

This sample stems from a study of blood T cell repertoires in COVID-19 (TCRdb year 2020). Broadly, across the study: Samples covering the acute and convalescent phases of COVID-19 were provided by collaborators in the United States, Italy and Spain. Where available, HLA class I and class II types were obtained from metadata supplied by the sample provider rather than from assay-based typing. The samples were drawn from the first 160 participants of the ongoing ImmuneRACE study and from 1,254 subjects provided by 6 global collaborators. The material from the prospective study consisted of cDNA or gDNA derived from T cells, B-cell-depleted T cells, or PBMCs. The repertoires were released in a freely available public database meant as a resource for research on the immune response to SARS-CoV-2. A de-identified subject ID, COVID-19 status, age in years and sex were almost always included in the sample metadata. Deeply sampled blood TCRbeta repertoires from subjects exposed to, actively infected with, or recovered from COVID-19 were included in the dataset. The paper's findings and limits, for the study overall: Clinical and demographic metadata were provided uncurated, with the amount varying by source and participant.

One collaborating source in Seattle enrolled patients during active infection and followed them longitudinally through the course of disease. Each collaborating institution followed its own protocols to collect whole blood in K2EDTA tubes. For TCRbeta analysis, collaborator samples were shipped as frozen whole blood, as isolated PBMCs, or as DNA extracted from either sample type. V sheds 8 bases and J sheds 4 bases, leaving 9 bases between their ends. CDR1 and CDR2 are read off the germline V gene as MDHEN and SYDVKM. The CDR3 contains 12 residues, cysteine and phenylalanine counted. This entry keeps only the CDR3 DNA: 36 bases, framed from base 1.

This clonotype was sampled from a woman aged 25 to 39 with COVID-19, enrolled during active disease. The sample was peripheral blood. The chain uses TRBV28 and TRBJ1-5; the D gene is perhaps TRBD1, on 5 matching bases. CDR3 reads: CASAGLNQPQHF. DNA sequence: TGTGCCAGCGCAGGGCTTAATCAGCCCCAGCATTTT.